This is a list of T cell receptor beta chains from one sample in a study of T cells in Graves' hyperthyroidism and ophthalmopathy. TCRdb fed the multiplex PCR reads into MiXCR, producing one record per CDR3 protein. The data show around 440,000 distinct CDR3 sequences, with 15% to 19% seen just once and roughly 7.4% held by the top ten. Sequencing was done on a sample of blood. These receptors were obtained from a woman under 30 with Graves' hyperthyroidism. CDR3s include the opening cysteine and the closing phenylalanine or tryptophan. The order of the fields is D gene, J gene, clone size, V gene, CDR3 length, CDR3 protein, CDR3 DNA. A D gene is named only where the DNA matches it firmly. The size of a clone is reported for some rows only, either as once, few or many, or as a class for expanded clones.

D: .; J: TRBJ2-2; size: .; V: TRBV6-1; length: 14; CDR3: CAGRQLERTGELFF; DNA: TGTGCCGGGAGACAGTTGGAGAGGACCGGGGAGCTGTTTTTT
D: TRBD2; J: TRBJ2-2; size: .; V: TRBV7-2; length: 14; CDR3: CASSLRLAWGELFF; DNA: TGTGCCAGCAGCTTAAGACTAGCCTGGGGGGAGCTGTTTTTT
D: TRBD1; J: TRBJ2-4; size: .; V: TRBV19; length: 17; CDR3: CASSVGTGPLAKNIRYF; DNA: TGTGCCAGTAGCGTCGGGACAGGGCCACTAGCCAAAAACATTCGGTACTTC
D: TRBD1; J: TRBJ1-4; size: many; V: TRBV18; length: 17; CDR3: CASSPPKWTGKDEKLFF; DNA: TGTGCCAGCTCACCACCCAAATGGACAGGGAAAGATGAAAAACTGTTTTTT
D: .; J: TRBJ2-2; size: many; V: TRBV11-2; length: 13; CDR3: CASSEDLAGELFF; DNA: TGTGCCAGCAGCGAGGACCTCGCCGGGGAGCTGTTTTTT
D: .; J: TRBJ2-3; size: many; V: TRBV2; length: 13; CDR3: CASSTDGVDTQYF; DNA: TGTGCCAGCAGCACGGACGGGGTAGATACGCAGTATTTT
D: TRBD2; J: TRBJ2-1; size: many; V: TRBV20-1; length: 14; CDR3: CSARGWLAGTEQFF; DNA: TGCAGTGCTAGAGGGTGGCTAGCGGGAACTGAGCAGTTCTTC
D: .; J: TRBJ2-3; size: .; V: TRBV27; length: 14; CDR3: CARSLGRLVGTQYF; DNA: TGTGCCAGGAGTTTGGGCAGGCTAGTAGGTACGCAGTATTTT
D: TRBD2; J: TRBJ2-3; size: few; V: TRBV7-2; length: 16; CDR3: CASSLGGGGVKDTQYF; DNA: TGTGCCAGCAGCCTCGGGGGGGGGGGGGTAAAGGATACGCAGTATTTT
D: .; J: TRBJ2-3; size: .; V: TRBV12-3/TRBV12-4; length: 17; CDR3: CASSLGDSKTSTDTQYF; DNA: TGTGCCAGCAGTTTAGGGGACTCGAAAACTAGCACAGATACGCAGTATTTT
D: TRBD1; J: TRBJ2-2; size: many; V: TRBV11-2; length: 16; CDR3: CASRMGQGAPTGELFF; DNA: TGTGCCAGCAGGATGGGTCAGGGGGCGCCCACCGGGGAGCTGTTTTTT